These T cell receptor beta chains were read from a single sample in a study of cytomegalovirus exposure and HLA in healthy donors. TCRdb keeps only in-frame clones here, not all; method: immunoSEQ multiplex PCR. The profile shows more than 100,000 clones, around 65% of them singletons. The sequencing sample was made of PBMCs. The receptors were sampled from a man aged 18-30 years in good health and CMV-seronegative. Each CDR3 is given with its conserved first and last residue. D genes are given only for firm matches. Clone size, where shown, is once, few, many, or a class for clones that have expanded.

J	size	D	V	CDR3	DNA
TRBJ1-4	NA	TRBD1	TRBV27	CASSTSQTGWRYEKLFF	TGTGCCAGCAGTACCTCTCAGACAGGGTGGAGGTACGAAAAACTGTTTTTT
TRBJ1-5	NA	TRBD1	TRBV27	CASSYRGLGDQPQHF	TGTGCCAGCAGCTACAGGGGGCTGGGGGATCAGCCCCAGCATTTT
TRBJ1-1	NA	NA	TRBV28	CASTTGQTEAFF	TGTGCCAGCACCACAGGGCAGACTGAAGCTTTCTTT
TRBJ2-2	few	TRBD1	TRBV19	CASSRSGTGGGTGELFF	TGTGCCAGTAGCCGATCAGGGACAGGGGGTGGAACCGGGGAGCTGTTTTTT
TRBJ2-1	few	TRBD2	TRBV5-6	CASSFTSGRLNEQFF	TGTGCCAGCAGCTTTACGAGCGGGAGGCTCAATGAGCAGTTCTTC
TRBJ2-2	few	NA	TRBV9	CASSVVTLAAANTGELFF	TGTGCCAGCAGCGTAGTTACTTTAGCGGCCGCGAACACCGGGGAGCTGTTTTTT
TRBJ2-7	NA	NA	TRBV4-3	CASSQGGRWADEQYF	TGCGCCAGCAGCCAGGGAGGTAGGTGGGCGGACGAGCAGTACTTC
TRBJ2-5	NA	NA	TRBV7-9	CASSRKTGQETQYF	TGTGCCAGCAGCCGGAAGACAGGTCAAGAGACCCAGTACTTC
TRBJ2-5	NA	TRBD2	TRBV10-1	CASSDPTSGGLQETQYF	TGCGCCAGCAGTGACCCGACTAGCGGGGGGCTACAAGAGACCCAGTACTTC
TRBJ2-5	NA	TRBD1	TRBV30	CAWSRDRASGETQYF	TGTGCCTGGAGTCGCGACAGGGCCTCGGGGGAGACCCAGTACTTC
TRBJ2-2	few	TRBD2	TRBV27	CASSLLAGGGTGELFF	TGTGCCAGCAGTTTACTAGCGGGGGGTGGCACCGGGGAGCTGTTTTTT
TRBJ2-2	NA	TRBD1	TRBV7-9	CSSSLRRQGANTGELFF	TGTTCCAGCAGCTTACGTAGACAGGGGGCGAACACCGGGGAGCTGTTTTTT
TRBJ1-5	NA	NA	TRBV19	CASSIFPPSGEGQPQHF	TGTGCCAGTAGTATCTTTCCCCCCTCCGGGGAAGGTCAGCCCCAGCATTTT
TRBJ1-1	NA	TRBD1	TRBV7-9	CSSSLGQGGAFF	TGTTCCAGCAGCTTAGGACAGGGGGGAGCTTTCTTT
TRBJ2-2	few	TRBD1	TRBV14	CASSQRQGTSGELFF	TGTGCCAGCAGCCAGAGACAGGGGACATCCGGGGAGCTGTTTTTT
TRBJ1-4	NA	NA	TRBV28	CASKGDEKLFF	TGTGCCAGCAAGGGGGATGAAAAACTGTTTTTT
TRBJ1-5	NA	TRBD1	TRBV7-2	CASSPGTGDINQPQHF	TGTGCCAGCAGCCCCGGGACAGGGGATATCAATCAGCCCCAGCATTTT
TRBJ2-3	NA	TRBD2	TRBV10-1	CASSVTSGGTDTQYF	TGCGCCAGCAGTGTAACTAGCGGGGGAACAGATACGCAGTATTTT
TRBJ2-3	once	TRBD2	TRBV10-3	CAISESLAGTGADTQYF	TGTGCCATCAGTGAGTCCCTAGCGGGGACGGGGGCAGATACGCAGTATTTT
TRBJ1-1	once	TRBD1	TRBV18	CASSPNQGWGTGNTEAFF	TGTGCCAGCTCACCAAATCAAGGGTGGGGGACAGGGAACACTGAAGCTTTCTTT
TRBJ2-1	NA	NA	TRBV21-1	CASSKGWAGSFSNEQFF	TGTGCCAGCAGCAAAGGATGGGCAGGTTCCTTCTCAAATGAGCAGTTCTTC
TRBJ2-3	NA	NA	TRBV2	CASSEARIPSGDTDTQYF	TGTGCCAGCAGTGAAGCGCGGATTCCGTCAGGGGACACAGATACGCAGTATTTT
TRBJ2-1	few	TRBD2	TRBV4-1	CASSLRLAGEHEQFF	TGCGCCAGCAGCCTGAGACTAGCGGGAGAACATGAGCAGTTCTTC
TRBJ2-5	few	NA	TRBV30	CAWTGKETQYF	TGTGCCTGGACAGGCAAAGAGACCCAGTACTTC
TRBJ2-3	NA	NA	TRBV18	CASSRGPLSTDTQYF	TGTGCCAGCTCACGGGGCCCACTTAGCACAGATACGCAGTATTTT
TRBJ2-1	NA	NA	TRBV18	CAGSLAAAGSYNEQFF	TGTGCCGGCTCACTAGCTGCTGCGGGATCCTACAATGAGCAGTTCTTC
TRBJ2-1	NA	NA	TRBV28	CASTQRTTLWDEQFF	TGTGCCAGCACTCAGAGGACTACCCTTTGGGATGAGCAGTTCTTC
TRBJ2-7	few	NA	TRBV5-6	CASSSSTAWAEQYF	TGTGCCAGCAGCTCCTCGACAGCGTGGGCCGAGCAGTACTTC
TRBJ1-2	NA	NA	TRBV29-1	CSVEDYGYTF	TGCAGCGTAGAGGACTATGGCTACACCTTC
TRBJ2-1	NA	NA	TRBV7-3	CASSPFAGNYNEQFF	TGTGCCAGCAGCCCCTTTGCGGGAAATTACAATGAGCAGTTCTTC
TRBJ2-7	NA	TRBD1	TRBV19	CASPTGQGACEGGEQYF	TGTGCCAGTCCAACCGGACAGGGGGCGTGTGAAGGAGGAGAGCAGTACTTC
TRBJ2-3	once	TRBD2	TRBV29-1	CSGLAGVDSDTQYF	TGCAGCGGCCTAGCGGGAGTTGATTCGGATACGCAGTATTTT
TRBJ2-3	once	TRBD1	TRBV27	CASLQQGASTQYF	TGTGCCAGTTTACAGCAGGGGGCAAGTACGCAGTATTTT